This T cell receptor (beta chain) appears in the sequencing data of a study of tumor-infiltrating lymphocytes in localized non-small cell lung cancer. The trim removed 1 base at V and 2 bases at J, leaving 10 bases unmatched. CDR1 and CDR2 (germline): SGDLS, YYNGEE. The CDR3 covers 17 residues. Sequencing was performed with immunoSEQ multiplex PCR; in TCRdb, only in-frame clones are kept and a portion is missing. The sample carries about 11,000 clones, 65% to 90% recorded once. The sequence was collected from a human donor with non-small cell lung cancer. Material: uninvolved lung tissue not adjacent to the tumor. The chain couples TRBV9 to TRBJ2-5; 8 bases match TRBD1. Here the CDR3 DNA reads TGTGCCAGCAGCGTACGGGACAGGTCCGCAGGTCAAGAGACCCAGTACTTC. It codes for CASSVRDRSAGQETQYF.